The 11 T cell receptor beta chains in this list originate from one sample, sequenced in a study of CD4 T cells in relation to SARS-CoV-2 and coronaviruses. Unexposed donor CD4+ T cells date from about 2011-2018, before the COVID-19 pandemic. Profiled with immunoSEQ multiplex PCR; TCRdb holds only in-frame clones, not every one. Altogether about 59,000 clones are present, roughly 85% being singletons, with the ten largest covering about 1.4%. Input material: memory CD4+ T cells from PBMCs. The source of these receptors is a human donor in good health.

This chain links TRBV7-9 with TRBJ2-1; 9 bases are a match to TRBD2. Trimming at V came to 7 bases and at J to 6 bases, leaving 7 bases not matched to a gene. Germline CDR1 SEHNR, CDR2 FQNEAQ (reference sequence). This CDR3 is built from 14 residues. The CDR3 is CASNLAGRVNEQFF. The DNA for the CDR3 is TGTGCCAGCAACCTAGCGGGAAGGGTCAATGAGCAGTTCTTC.

The J gene is TRBJ2-7, the V gene TRBV20-1, with 7 bases matching TRBD1. V shed 7 bases, J shed 5 bases, and the junction held 5 bases outside the gene matches. The CDR3 is 11 amino acids. The germline gives CDR1 DFQATT, CDR2 SNEGSKA (reference sequence). This chain's CDR3 is CSVTGTDEQYF. DNA of the CDR3: TGCAGTGTGACAGGGACCGACGAGCAGTACTTC.

This clone has only a few counts. The chain has TRBV5-1 and TRBJ1-1, with no clear D. This CDR3 is built from 16 residues. The germline gives CDR1 SGHRS, CDR2 YFSETQ. Trimming removed 0 bases at V and 2 bases at J, with 14 bases between. CDR3 sequence reads: CASSLGSSIRNTEAFF. CDR3 coding DNA: TGCGCCAGCAGCTTGGGGTCATCTATACGAAACACTGAAGCTTTCTTT.

The chain is built from TRBV7-9 and TRBJ1-1; TRBD1 agrees at 7 bases. Germline V gene lookup returns CDR1 SEHNR and CDR2 FQNEAQ (reference sequence). This CDR3 comprises 16 residues. Germline trimming cut 3 bases from V and 0 bases from J; bases unmatched to any gene: 7. The CDR3 is CASSFRTGFMNTEAFF. DNA for the CDR3: TGTGCCAGCAGCTTCAGGACAGGCTTTATGAACACTGAAGCTTTCTTT.

The chain employs TRBV19 and TRBJ2-1; 8 bases agree with TRBD2. V lost 6 bases, J lost 7 bases, and 5 bases stayed unmatched. CDR3 length equals 13 residues. Germline V gives CDR1 LNHDA, CDR2 SQIVND (reference sequence). The CDR3 protein is CASRPTSDNEQFF. In DNA form, the CDR3 reads TGTGCCAGTAGACCGACTAGCGATAATGAGCAGTTCTTC.

CDR3 DNA sequence: TGTGCCAGCAGCTCGAGGGGGAACCACAATGAGCAGTTCTTC. It yields the protein CASSSRGNHNEQFF. This chain connects TRBV28 to TRBJ2-1, with D tentatively TRBD1 (6 bases). The CDR3 length is 14 residues. Trimming took off 6 bases at V and 5 bases at J, with 14 bases between the two ends. Germline CDR1 and CDR2: MDHEN and SYDVKM.

This rearrangement joins TRBV2 to TRBJ2-7; 7 bases match TRBD2. V was clipped by 3 bases and J by 2 bases; unmatched bases: 4. The CDR3 runs to 14 residues. CDR1 is SNHLY, CDR2 FYNNEI, per germline. CDR3 nucleotide sequence: TGTGCCAGCAGTGAGGGCGGGAGAACCTACGAGCAGTACTTC. Translation gives CASSEGGRTYEQYF.

The genes are TRBV5-4 and TRBJ2-3; D uncertain. Trimming cost V 2 bases and J 6 bases, with 10 bases left between them. This CDR3 contains 13 residues. CDR1 and CDR2 from the germline V gene are SGHNT and YYREEE (reference sequence). The CDR3 reads CASSFGLGDTQYF. Written as DNA, the CDR3 is TGTGCCAGCAGCTTTGGGCTTGGGGATACGCAGTATTTT.

This clone was counted a single time. CDR3 residues: CASSDSDRANNSPLHF. The CDR3 DNA reads TGTGCCAGCAGTGACTCCGACAGGGCAAATAATTCACCCCTCCACTTT. This chain joins TRBV28 and TRBJ1-6, with 7 bases aligning to TRBD1. Germline-derived CDR1 and CDR2 are MDHEN and SYDVKM. The CDR3 contains 16 residues. Losses at the gene ends were 5 bases for V and 5 bases for J; bases not matched to a gene: 9.

The V and J genes are TRBV3-1 (or the pseudogene TRBV3-2) and TRBJ2-1, with 7 positions matching TRBD2. The CDR3 runs to 12 residues. Germline CDR1 reads LGHDT; CDR2 reads YNNKEL (reference sequence). Trimming removed 3 bases from V and 13 bases from J; junction bases left unmatched: 6. Here the CDR3 DNA reads TGTGCCAGCAGCCACACTCTAGCGGTCCAGTTCTTC. Protein: CASSHTLAVQFF.

The chain recombines TRBV28 with TRBJ1-6; D remains unclear. CDR3 size: 12 residues. The V end was cut by 8 bases, the J end by 10 bases, with 12 bases between. Germline V lookup: CDR1 MDHEN, CDR2 SYDVKM. CDR3 loop: CASRGRGSPLHF. In DNA form, the CDR3 reads TGTGCCAGCCGTGGGAGAGGATCACCCCTCCACTTT.